This T cell receptor beta chain is from a study of blood T cells in healthy people across ages. Points from the study as a whole: The fall in TCR beta diversity per million T cells was roughly linear with age.

Ten milliliters of peripheral blood were drawn from each donor into EDTA-treated tubes. Per sample, extraction of total RNA gave at least 5.5 micrograms in every case. V lost 1 base to trimming and J lost 5 bases, with 8 bases between them. Per germline, CDR1 SNHLY and CDR2 FYNNEI. The CDR3 totals 14 residues. For the second PCR, which ran for roughly 6 to 12 cycles, a sample-barcoded 5' primer and a J-beta primer mix were used. A template-switch adaptor that had 12 random nucleotides put a tag on each cDNA molecule. TCRdb passed the 5' RACE reads through MiXCR, listing each CDR3 protein once. Here the sample spans 1.5 million to 1.9 million distinct CDR3 sequences, 42% being singletons. As regards this clonotype: Its cognate antigen is unknown.

The TCR originated in a woman aged 18-29 years in good health. The material sequenced was blood. The chain combines TRBV2 with TRBJ1-4; D not certain. In DNA, the CDR3 is TGTGCCAGCAGTGAAGATTGGAGGAATGAAAAACTGTTTTTT. Translated: CASSEDWRNEKLFF.